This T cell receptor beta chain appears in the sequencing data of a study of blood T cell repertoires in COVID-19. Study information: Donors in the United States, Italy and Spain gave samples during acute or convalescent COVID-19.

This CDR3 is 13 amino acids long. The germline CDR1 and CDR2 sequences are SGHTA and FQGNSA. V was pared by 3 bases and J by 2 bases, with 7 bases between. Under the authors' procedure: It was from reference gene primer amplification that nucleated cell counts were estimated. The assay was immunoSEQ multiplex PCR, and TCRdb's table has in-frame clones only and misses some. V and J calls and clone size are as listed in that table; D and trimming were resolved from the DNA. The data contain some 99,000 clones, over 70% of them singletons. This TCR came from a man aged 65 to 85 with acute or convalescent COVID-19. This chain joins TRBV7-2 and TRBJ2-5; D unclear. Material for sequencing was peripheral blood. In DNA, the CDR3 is TGTGCCAGCAGCTTTGGCTCACAAGAGACCCAGTACTTC. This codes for CASSFGSQETQYF.